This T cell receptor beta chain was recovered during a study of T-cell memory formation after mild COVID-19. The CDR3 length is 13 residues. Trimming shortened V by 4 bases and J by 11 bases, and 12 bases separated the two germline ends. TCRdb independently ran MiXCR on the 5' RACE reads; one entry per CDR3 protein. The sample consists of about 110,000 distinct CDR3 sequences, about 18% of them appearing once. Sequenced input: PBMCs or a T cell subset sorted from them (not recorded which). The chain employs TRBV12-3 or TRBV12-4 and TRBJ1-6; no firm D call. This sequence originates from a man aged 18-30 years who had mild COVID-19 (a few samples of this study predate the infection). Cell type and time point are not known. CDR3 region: CASSWENWAPLHF. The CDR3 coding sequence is TGTGCCAGCAGTTGGGAGAATTGGGCACCCCTCCACTTT.